This T cell receptor (beta chain) emerged from a study of blood T cell repertoires in COVID-19. On the study more broadly: Spain, Italy and the United States supplied samples that represented acute and convalescent COVID-19. From T cells, B-cell-depleted T cells, or PBMCs came the material, which was cDNA or gDNA.

This clone was observed a single time. The authors' processing: By means of reference gene primer amplification, nucleated cell counts were estimated. Using immunoSEQ multiplex PCR, the repertoire was profiled, and TCRdb retains in-frame clones only, with some absent. That table furnishes V, J and clone size, whereas the DNA furnished D and trimming. The repertoire consists of under 110,000 clones, with about 84% occurring once and the leading ten covering around 15%. Germline V gene data show CDR1 as SNHLY and CDR2 as FYNNEI. CDR3 length: 13 amino acids. Trimming stripped 6 bases from V and 4 bases from J, with 10 bases between.

The receptor's source is a woman in her fifties or sixties with acute or convalescent COVID-19. The rearrangement joins TRBV2 to TRBJ1-5; possible D gene TRBD1, 5 bases. Sequenced input: peripheral blood. The CDR3 DNA reads TGTGCCAGCAGCCTGACAGATAATCAGCCCCAGCATTTT. This gives the protein CASSLTDNQPQHF.